The entry below describes one T cell receptor (beta chain). The target antigen is unknown. This sample was included in a study of shared clonotypes between healthy human individuals. Broader study findings: Generation of non-shared clonotypes was less probable than generation of clonotypes shared by all four donors. Owing to a small donor count, the genetic and exposure-history diversity represented was limited.

The deep-level immunoSEQ assay was used. TCRdb's copy holds only in-frame clones and misses some; the assay was immunoSEQ multiplex PCR. The sample includes fewer than 2.5 million clones, 93% of them seen just once. Germline CDR1 reads MNHEY; CDR2 reads SMNVEV (reference sequence). This CDR3 has 20 amino acids. V shed 3 bases and J 0 bases; nucleotides not matched to a gene: 16. Partitioning of CD4+ cells yielded a CD45RA+ naive subset and a CD45RA-negative memory subset. This chain connects TRBV27 to TRBJ1-1, with 10 bases identical to TRBD1. The sequence was collected from a man younger than 35 in good health. Some clones in this sample may be carry-over from other donors' samples. The sample was naive CD4+ T cells from PBMCs. Sample subset: CD45RA+ positively selected. The CDR3 protein is CASSLTFRPWDRGMNTEAFF. The CDR3 DNA sequence: TGTGCCAGCAGTTTGACGTTTCGACCCTGGGACAGGGGCATGAACACTGAAGCTTTCTTT.